The 24 T cell receptor beta chains below were found in one sample sequenced in a study of blood T cells in healthy people across ages. Alongside a J-beta primer mix, a sample-barcoded 5' primer served in a second PCR lasting 7 to 11 cycles. TCRdb re-derived calls from the 5' RACE reads in MiXCR, one entry per CDR3 protein. The sample holds some 860,000 distinct CDR3 sequences, around 50% seen once. Sequenced sample: blood. The receptors here all came from a man aged 35 to 55 in good health.

The chain links TRBV20-1 to TRBJ1-5; 11 bases map to TRBD1. Losses at the gene ends were 0 bases for V and 5 bases for J; bases not matched to a gene: 12. CDR1 and CDR2 (germline): DFQATT, SNEGSKA (reference sequence). The length of the CDR3 is 18 residues. The CDR3 loop reads CSARDDGTGGFFDQPQHF. CDR3 in DNA: TGCAGTGCTAGAGATGACGGGACAGGGGGTTTTTTCGATCAGCCCCAGCATTTT.

Worth noting for this clonotype: Mismatch with germline at one junction end may stem from a read error. The genes are TRBV5-4 and TRBJ2-2; TRBD1 matches at 7 bases. This CDR3 region has 14 residues. From germline, CDR1 is SGHNT and CDR2 YYREEE (reference sequence). The CDR3 loop reads CASHRQGNTVELFF. The DNA of the CDR3 is TGTGCCAGCCACCGACAGGGAAACACCGTGGAGCTGTTTTTT.

This clonotype has a single count. The chain links TRBV7-9 to TRBJ2-7; D might be TRBD1 (5 bases). The germline gives CDR1 SEHNR, CDR2 FQNEAQ (reference sequence). The CDR3 totals 13 residues. V was shortened by 2 bases and J by 5 bases, with 10 bases between the two germline ends. CDR3 residues: CASSLNNRNEQYF. CDR3 in DNA: TGTGCCAGCAGCTTAAATAACAGGAACGAGCAGTACTTC. The full variable domain, completed using reference TRBV7-9 and TRBJ2-7, is DTGVSQNPRHKITKRGQNVTFRCDPISEHNRLYWYRQTLGQGPEFLTYFQNEAQLEKSRLLSDRFSAERPKGSFSTLEIQRTEQGDSAMYLCASSLNNRNEQYFGPGTRLTVT.

This clonotype has just a few counts. V and J are TRBV11-1 and TRBJ2-2, with 7 bases identical to TRBD1. J lost 1 base, V lost 6 bases, and 2 bases had no gene match. This CDR3 contains 14 residues. CDR1 and CDR2 from the germline V gene are SGHAT and FQDESV (reference sequence). The CDR3 spells CASSRDRNTGELFF. CDR3 DNA sequence: TGTGCCAGCAGTCGGGACAGGAACACCGGGGAGCTGTTTTTT. The full variable domain, its missing parts supplied by reference TRBV11-1 and TRBJ2-2, is EAEVAQSPRYKITEKSQAVAFWCDPISGHATLYWYRQILGQGPELLVQFQDESVVDDSQLPKDRFSAERLKGVDSTLKIQPAELGDSAMYLCASSRDRNTGELFFGEGSRLTVL.

V and J are TRBV5-1 and TRBJ2-3; a weak D match, TRBD1 (6 bases). The V and J ends lost 3 bases and 4 bases respectively, with 12 bases between them. The CDR3 sequence is 14 residues long. Germline V gene sequence: CDR1 SGHRS, CDR2 YFSETQ. As DNA, the CDR3 is TGCGCCAGCAGCTCTGGACAGTCCGCAGATACGCAGTATTTT. Amino acids: CASSSGQSADTQYF.

This clonotype was counted between two and nine times. The gene calls are TRBV28 and TRBJ1-1, with D perhaps matching TRBD1 (5 bases). The CDR3 sequence is 15 residues long. V was pared by 4 bases and J by 8 bases, with 20 bases between. The germline gives CDR1 MDHEN, CDR2 SYDVKM. Here the CDR3 DNA reads TGTGCCAGCAGTTCGCCCTACTCTGGGACCCCCGAAGCTTTCTTT. Its translation is CASSSPYSGTPEAFF. Together with reference TRBV28 and TRBJ1-1, the CDR3 gives the full variable domain: DVKVTQSSRYLVKRTGEKVFLECVQDMDHENMFWYRQDPGLGLRLIYFSYDVKMKEKGDIPEGYSVSREKKERFSLILESASTNQTSMYLCASSSPYSGTPEAFFGQGTRLTVV.

This rearrangement joins TRBV2 to TRBJ2-7; 9 bases are shared with TRBD2. The CDR3 covers 17 residues. Germline V gene sequence: CDR1 SNHLY, CDR2 FYNNEI. V was pared by 1 base and J by 6 bases, with 13 bases of the junction left unmatched. The CDR3 DNA is TGTGCCAGCAGTGAAGATGTTCCCCTAGCGGGATCCCTCGAGCAGTACTTC. It specifies CASSEDVPLAGSLEQYF.

The CDR3 bases are TGTGCCAGCAGCCAAGATCGGCCAGGACATAACTATGGCTACACCTTC. Amino acid sequence: CASSQDRPGHNYGYTF. The rearrangement links TRBV3-1 to TRBJ1-2; D is perhaps TRBD1 (5 bases). The CDR3 sequence is 16 residues long. V shed 0 bases and J shed 1 base, with 12 bases lying between them. Germline V gives CDR1 LGHDT, CDR2 YNNKEL (reference sequence).

This chain uses TRBV27 with TRBJ2-7; 11 bases line up with TRBD1. V was pared by 5 bases and J by 7 bases, with 7 bases of the junction left unmatched. There are 14 residues in the CDR3. CDR1 is MNHEY and CDR2 is SMNVEV in the germline V gene (reference sequence). The CDR3 bases are TGTGCCAGCAGTCCCCCGGGACAGGGGGGAGAGCAGTACTTC. Amino acids: CASSPPGQGGEQYF.

This sequence joins TRBV2 and TRBJ2-7, with D maybe TRBD2 (5 bases). Trimming shortened V by 4 bases and J by 2 bases, and 12 bases separated the two germline ends. Germline V gene data show CDR1 as SNHLY and CDR2 as FYNNEI. CDR3 length: 14 residues. The CDR3 DNA reads as TGTGCCAGCAGTGGTACGGAGACTACCTACGAGCAGTACTTC. Amino acid sequence: CASSGTETTYEQYF.

The chain uses TRBV14 and TRBJ2-4, with D possibly being TRBD1 (5 bases). This CDR3 has 14 amino acids. The ends were cut back, 1 base at V and 6 bases at J, with 10 bases in the middle. Germline V gene data show CDR1 as SGHDN and CDR2 as FVKESK. The CDR3 region is CASSQGQWGNIQYF. The CDR3 DNA follows: TGTGCCAGCAGCCAAGGACAGTGGGGAAACATTCAGTACTTC.

This clonotype was observed a handful of times. This sequence joins TRBV15 and TRBJ2-1; D is unresolved. V was pared by 9 bases and J by 7 bases, with 16 bases between. The CDR3 is made up of 13 amino acids. The V gene's germline CDR1 is LNHNV and CDR2 YYDKDF (reference sequence). The CDR3 DNA reads as TGTGCCACGAGCTGGAAGGGAACGAATGAGCAGTTCTTC. Its protein is CATSWKGTNEQFF.

The chain employs TRBV4-3 and TRBJ2-1; 13 nucleotides align to TRBD2. The CDR3 totals 18 residues. The V gene end was trimmed by 4 bases and the J gene end by 0 bases; junction bases not matched to a gene: 6. The germline V gene has CDR1 LGHNA and CDR2 YSLEER. The DNA for the CDR3 is TGCGCCAGCAGCCCAGGGACTAGCGGGAAGAGCTCCTACAATGAGCAGTTCTTC. It codes for CASSPGTSGKSSYNEQFF.

The gene calls are TRBV5-1 and TRBJ2-4, with D perhaps TRBD1 or TRBD2 (6 bases each). Trimming took off 3 bases at V and 3 bases at J, with 13 bases between the two ends. CDR3 size: 15 residues. Germline CDR1 SGHRS, CDR2 YFSETQ. CDR3 amino acids: CASSSGAAVKNIQYF. CDR3 sequence (DNA): TGCGCCAGCAGCTCGGGGGCGGCAGTCAAAAACATTCAGTACTTC.

This rearrangement joins TRBV9 to TRBJ2-7, with D perhaps TRBD1 (5 bases). The CDR3 has 14 amino acids. Germline V gene lookup returns CDR1 SGDLS and CDR2 YYNGEE. Between the trimmed V and J ends, which lost 4 bases and 5 bases, there was a span of 16 bases. CDR3 region: CASSSKWAGHEQYF. CDR3 DNA sequence: TGTGCCAGCAGCTCCAAATGGGCAGGGCACGAGCAGTACTTC.

This clonotype was detected only once. The chain combines TRBV6-6 with TRBJ1-2; TRBD1 matches 10 bases. J was trimmed by 5 bases and V by 3 bases; bases with no gene match: 6. Germline V gives CDR1 MNHNY, CDR2 SVGAGI (reference sequence). This CDR3 region has 15 residues. CDR3 DNA: TGTGCCAGCAGTTATGGTCCGGACAGGGGGTATGGCTACACCTTC. Translated, it gives CASSYGPDRGYGYTF.

The rearrangement joins TRBV28 to TRBJ2-5; 11 nucleotides agree with TRBD2. Germline trimming cut 1 base from V and 5 bases from J; bases unmatched to any gene: 12. This CDR3 has 18 amino acids. Germline values: CDR1 MDHEN, CDR2 SYDVKM. This CDR3 reads CASSLLDLAGGGAETQYF. The CDR3 nucleotides are TGTGCCAGCAGTTTATTAGACCTAGCGGGAGGAGGGGCGGAGACCCAGTACTTC.

This sequence joins TRBV10-3 and TRBJ2-1; the D gene is possibly TRBD2 (5 bases). V lost 8 bases to trimming and J lost 6 bases, with 14 bases between them. The length of the CDR3 is 13 residues. Germline CDR1 and CDR2: ENHRY and SYGVKD. The CDR3: CAISDYSLNEQFF. CDR3 coding DNA: TGTGCCATCTCAGACTACAGTCTCAATGAGCAGTTCTTC.

Only a few counts were recorded for this clonotype. The rearrangement uses TRBV7-2 and TRBJ1-2, with 8 bases identical to TRBD1. The J segment lost 4 bases and the V segment lost 5 bases, leaving 6 bases of the junction unmatched. Germline V gives CDR1 SGHTA, CDR2 FQGNSA. The CDR3 sequence is 14 residues long. The CDR3 loop is CASSTGGQVYGYTF. The CDR3 DNA reads as TGTGCCAGCAGCACGGGGGGACAGGTCTATGGCTACACCTTC. Looking up the rest from reference TRBV7-2 and TRBJ1-2 gives the full variable domain: GAGVSQSPSNKVTEKGKDVELRCDPISGHTALYWYRQSLGQGLEFLIYFQGNSAPDKSGLPSDRFSAERTGGSVSTLTIQRTQQEDSAVYLCASSTGGQVYGYTFGSGTRLTVV.

This clonotype was seen a handful of times. This rearrangement joins TRBV5-1 to TRBJ2-1, with 11 positions matching TRBD2. CDR3 length equals 16 residues. J gave up 10 bases and V 0 bases, and 9 bases lay outside the gene matches. The germline V gene encodes CDR1 SGHRS and CDR2 YFSETQ. Here the CDR3 DNA reads TGCGCCAGCAGCTTGGGTAGCGGGGGGGCCGGAAAGGAGCAGTTCTTC. This codes for CASSLGSGGAGKEQFF.

This clonotype was detected a few times. The chain combines TRBV28 with TRBJ2-5; D remains ambiguous. The J call may be wrong; the DNA end is better matched by TRBJ2-7. The CDR3 length is 17 residues. In germline, CDR1 is MDHEN, CDR2 SYDVKM. The CDR3 sequence: CASSLSLRRPSVDEQYF. CDR3 in DNA: TGTGCCAGCAGTTTAAGCCTCCGGCGGCCCTCTGTTGACGAGCAGTACTTC.

This clonotype appeared many times. The genes are TRBV7-2 and TRBJ2-7; 7 bases match TRBD1. Trimming took 5 bases from V and 2 from J; bases not matched to a gene: 6. This CDR3 is 14 amino acids long. Germline CDR1 SGHTA, CDR2 FQGNSA. CDR3 sequence (DNA): TGTGCCAGCAGCCCAACCGGGACAGCCTACGAGCAGTACTTC. Translating gives CASSPTGTAYEQYF. Filled out from reference TRBV7-2 and TRBJ2-7, the complete variable domain reads GAGVSQSPSNKVTEKGKDVELRCDPISGHTALYWYRQSLGQGLEFLIYFQGNSAPDKSGLPSDRFSAERTGGSVSTLTIQRTQQEDSAVYLCASSPTGTAYEQYFGPGTRLTVT.

V and J are TRBV9 and TRBJ2-1; 9 positions match TRBD1. CDR3 size: 15 residues. The V gene's germline CDR1 is SGDLS and CDR2 YYNGEE. V lost 7 bases, J lost 9 bases, and 14 bases stayed unmatched. DNA of the CDR3: TGTGCCAGCGGAGGGCCGGGACAGGGAACAGGTGAGCAGTTCTTC. This encodes CASGGPGQGTGEQFF.

This clonotype was found a few times. The rearrangement joins TRBV28 to TRBJ2-1, with a possible D match to TRBD2 (6 bases). The ends were cut back, 3 bases at V and 7 bases at J, with 13 bases in the middle. The V gene's germline CDR1 is MDHEN and CDR2 SYDVKM. The CDR3 runs 14 residues. CDR3 in amino acids: CASSFRAAGNEQFF. The CDR3 region has the DNA TGTGCCAGCAGTTTTAGAGCCGCGGGGAATGAGCAGTTCTTC.